A selection of T cell receptor beta chains follows, all from one sample in a study of T cell changes during pregnancy in multiple sclerosis. Here immunoSEQ multiplex PCR was the method, and the copy in TCRdb shows in-frame clones only, minus some. The sample lists roughly 30,000 clones, around nine tenths occurring once. Sequenced here: CD8+ T cells from peripheral blood mononuclear cells, sampled in the first trimester of pregnancy. Every receptor here comes from a female donor with multiple sclerosis, enrolled in a pregnancy study. CDR3s include the opening cysteine and the closing phenylalanine or tryptophan. Each record gives: J gene, D gene, clone size, V gene, CDR3 DNA, CDR3 protein. A D gene is named only where the DNA matches it firmly. Only some rows state a clone size, as once, few, many or a class for expanded clones.

J: TRBJ1-2; D: TRBD1; size: NA; V: TRBV2; DNA: TGTGCCAGCAGGGGGGTGCTCGGGACAGCCAACTATGGCTACACCTTC; CDR3: CASRGVLGTANYGYTF
J: TRBJ2-5; D: TRBD2; size: NA; V: TRBV5-1; DNA: TGCGCCAGCAGCTCCAGTTTAGCGGGAGGAATCAGTGAGACCCAGTACTTC; CDR3: CASSSSLAGGISETQYF
J: TRBJ2-3; D: TRBD2; size: NA; V: TRBV30; DNA: TGTGCCTGGAGTAGACTAGCGGATAGCACAGATACGCAGTATTTT; CDR3: CAWSRLADSTDTQYF
J: TRBJ1-1; D: NA; size: NA; V: TRBV19; DNA: TGTGCCAGTAGTAAGCTCTGGGCCAGTCCCCTTAGGACTGAAGCTTTCTTT; CDR3: CASSKLWASPLRTEAFF
J: TRBJ1-4; D: TRBD1; size: NA; V: TRBV4-3; DNA: TGCGCCAGCAGCCAAGCTCTCTTGGACAGGACTGATGAAAAACTGTTTTTT; CDR3: CASSQALLDRTDEKLFF
J: TRBJ1-2; D: TRBD1; size: NA; V: TRBV9; DNA: TGTGCCAGCAGCGTAGTATGGACAGGGCGGTATGGCTACACCTTC; CDR3: CASSVVWTGRYGYTF
J: TRBJ2-5; D: TRBD2; size: NA; V: TRBV9; DNA: TGTGCCAGCAGCGGGGGGGGTCAGCAAGAGACCCAGTACTTC; CDR3: CASSGGGQQETQYF
J: TRBJ1-1; D: TRBD1; size: NA; V: TRBV5-1; DNA: TGCGCCAGCAGCTTGATGGAAAACAGGGGCGACGACACTGAAGCTTTCTTT; CDR3: CASSLMENRGDDTEAFF
J: TRBJ2-5; D: TRBD2; size: NA; V: TRBV7-7; DNA: TGTGCCAGCAGCTATAGACTAGCGGAACAAGAGACCCAGTACTTC; CDR3: CASSYRLAEQETQYF
J: TRBJ2-5; D: NA; size: NA; V: TRBV4-3; DNA: TGCGCCAGCAGCCAAGAGCTGGTTGGGGACAACCAAGAGACCCAGTACTTC; CDR3: CASSQELVGDNQETQYF
J: TRBJ1-5; D: NA; size: NA; V: TRBV7-8; DNA: TGTGCCAGCAGCTTATTTGAGGGTCATCAGCCCCAGCATTTT; CDR3: CASSLFEGHQPQHF
J: TRBJ1-3; D: TRBD1; size: NA; V: TRBV18; DNA: TGTGCCAGCTCCCCGCGGAGGGGGCTCTCTGGAAACACCATATATTTT; CDR3: CASSPRRGLSGNTIYF
J: TRBJ2-4; D: NA; size: NA; V: TRBV2; DNA: TGTGCCAGCAGTGAAGCTGGGAGCTTAGCCAAAAACATTCAGTACTTC; CDR3: CASSEAGSLAKNIQYF
J: TRBJ2-1; D: TRBD2; size: NA; V: TRBV19; DNA: TGTGCCAGTACCCTAGCGGGGACTGAGCAGTTCTTC; CDR3: CASTLAGTEQFF
J: TRBJ2-3; D: TRBD2; size: NA; V: TRBV5-1; DNA: TGCGCCAGCAGCTTGACGGCGGGAGGAGCAGATACGCAGTATTTT; CDR3: CASSLTAGGADTQYF
J: TRBJ1-1; D: TRBD1; size: NA; V: TRBV6-5; DNA: TGTGCCAGCAGTTATCAGGGGGGCACTGAAGCTTTCTTT; CDR3: CASSYQGGTEAFF
J: TRBJ2-2; D: TRBD2; size: NA; V: TRBV7-3; DNA: TGTGCCAGCAGCTTTCTAGCGGGAGTAAACGGGGAGCTGTTTTTT; CDR3: CASSFLAGVNGELFF
J: TRBJ1-2; D: TRBD1; size: NA; V: TRBV7-8; DNA: TGTGCCAGCAGCTTAGAACAGGGGCTATATGGCTACACCTTC; CDR3: CASSLEQGLYGYTF
J: TRBJ1-5; D: NA; size: NA; V: TRBV19; DNA: TGTGCCAGTAGTATAGAGGCAGGCAATCAGCCCCAGCATTTT; CDR3: CASSIEAGNQPQHF
J: TRBJ1-1; D: NA; size: once; V: TRBV2; DNA: TGTGCCAGCAGTGGGGGCGGACCGAACACTGAAGCTTTCTTT; CDR3: CASSGGGPNTEAFF
J: TRBJ2-6; D: NA; size: once; V: TRBV6-1; DNA: TGTGCCAGCAGTGAAGCTTCGGGGTCTGGGGCCAACGTCCTGACTTTC; CDR3: CASSEASGSGANVLTF
J: TRBJ2-7; D: TRBD2; size: NA; V: TRBV4-1; DNA: TGCGCCAGCAGCGAAGTAAGCGGGATCTCCTACGAGCAGTACTTC; CDR3: CASSEVSGISYEQYF
J: TRBJ1-1; D: TRBD1; size: NA; V: TRBV5-1; DNA: TGCGCCAGCAGCTTGGAACAGGGGGAAAATACTGAAGCTTTCTTT; CDR3: CASSLEQGENTEAFF
J: TRBJ1-3; D: TRBD1; size: NA; V: TRBV5-4; DNA: TGTGCCAGCAGAAAAGGACAGGGCGCTGGAAACACCATATATTTT; CDR3: CASRKGQGAGNTIYF
J: TRBJ2-1; D: TRBD2; size: NA; V: TRBV27; DNA: TGTGCCAGCAGTACCCCCCCTGCGGGAGCTTTCTACAATGAGCAGTTCTTC; CDR3: CASSTPPAGAFYNEQFF
J: TRBJ1-5; D: NA; size: once; V: TRBV12-2; DNA: TGTGCAAGTCGCTCGTGTCTTTACAGGGCGAGCAATCAGCCCCAGCATTTT; CDR3: CASRSCLYRASNQPQHF
J: TRBJ2-5; D: TRBD2; size: NA; V: TRBV7-9; DNA: TGTGCCAGCAGCCCACCCCTCGGGGGGGCGCTTAAGGAGACCCAGTACTTC; CDR3: CASSPPLGGALKETQYF
J: TRBJ1-1; D: NA; size: NA; V: TRBV27; DNA: TGTGCCAGCGGTATCGGGGGATTCACTGAAGCTTTCTTT; CDR3: CASGIGGFTEAFF
J: TRBJ2-1; D: TRBD2; size: NA; V: TRBV5-1; DNA: TGCGCCAGCAGCTTGGTAGATAGCGGGAGCCACAATGAGCAGTTCTTC; CDR3: CASSLVDSGSHNEQFF
J: TRBJ2-7; D: TRBD1; size: NA; V: TRBV10-3; DNA: TGTGCCATCAGTGGATCACAGGGGTCCCCCTACGAGCAGTACTTC; CDR3: CAISGSQGSPYEQYF
J: TRBJ2-2; D: NA; size: NA; V: TRBV19; DNA: TGTGCCAGTAGTATAGCAGGGAACACCGGGGAGCTGTTTTTT; CDR3: CASSIAGNTGELFF
J: TRBJ2-6; D: TRBD2; size: NA; V: TRBV27; DNA: TGTGCCAGCAGATCCTATAGCGGGACCTCCGCCGTCCTGACTTTC; CDR3: CASRSYSGTSAVLTF
J: TRBJ1-2; D: TRBD1; size: NA; V: TRBV7-9; DNA: TGTGCCAGCAGCTGGGACAGGGACTCGTTTAACTATGGCTACACCTTC; CDR3: CASSWDRDSFNYGYTF
J: TRBJ1-4; D: TRBD1; size: NA; V: TRBV9; DNA: TGTGCCAGCAGCCCACACCCCGGGACAGGGTATGAAAAACTGTTTTTT; CDR3: CASSPHPGTGYEKLFF
J: TRBJ1-6; D: NA; size: once; V: TRBV7-9; DNA: TGTGCCAGCAGCCTTTTTTATAATTCACCCCTCCACTTT; CDR3: CASSLFYNSPLHF
J: TRBJ2-3; D: NA; size: NA; V: TRBV4-1; DNA: TGCGCCAGCAGGCGACTAGAGGGCACAGATACGCAGTATTTT; CDR3: CASRRLEGTDTQYF
J: TRBJ2-7; D: NA; size: NA; V: TRBV11-2; DNA: TGTGCCAGCAGCTTAGGGACTGGCCTCTCCTACGAGCAGTACTTC; CDR3: CASSLGTGLSYEQYF
J: TRBJ2-5; D: NA; size: NA; V: TRBV9; DNA: TGTGCCAGCAGCGATACTAGTTCTCTCGGCACCCAGTACTTC; CDR3: CASSDTSSLGTQYF
J: TRBJ2-7; D: TRBD2; size: NA; V: TRBV7-2; DNA: TGTGCCAGCAGTCGGGGGGGGTTGGAGCAGTACTTC; CDR3: CASSRGGLEQYF
J: TRBJ2-7; D: TRBD1; size: NA; V: TRBV6-6; DNA: TGTGCCAGCAGTTACAGGACAGGGGTCTACGAGCAGTACTTC; CDR3: CASSYRTGVYEQYF
J: TRBJ1-2; D: NA; size: medium-sized; V: TRBV18; DNA: TGTGCCAGCTCACCACAATGGACAGACCGTAACTATGGCTACACCTTC; CDR3: CASSPQWTDRNYGYTF
J: TRBJ2-7; D: NA; size: NA; V: TRBV10-2; DNA: TGCGCCAGCAGTCCTATGCTGTCGAGCTCCTACGAGCAGTACTTC; CDR3: CASSPMLSSSYEQYF
J: TRBJ2-7; D: TRBD1; size: NA; V: TRBV5-1; DNA: TGCGCCAGCAGCTGGACCGGGACAGGGGAAGACGAGCAGTACTTC; CDR3: CASSWTGTGEDEQYF
J: TRBJ1-1; D: NA; size: NA; V: TRBV6-5; DNA: TGTGCCAGCAGCCTAGGGAGACTGAACACTGAAGCTTTCTTT; CDR3: CASSLGRLNTEAFF